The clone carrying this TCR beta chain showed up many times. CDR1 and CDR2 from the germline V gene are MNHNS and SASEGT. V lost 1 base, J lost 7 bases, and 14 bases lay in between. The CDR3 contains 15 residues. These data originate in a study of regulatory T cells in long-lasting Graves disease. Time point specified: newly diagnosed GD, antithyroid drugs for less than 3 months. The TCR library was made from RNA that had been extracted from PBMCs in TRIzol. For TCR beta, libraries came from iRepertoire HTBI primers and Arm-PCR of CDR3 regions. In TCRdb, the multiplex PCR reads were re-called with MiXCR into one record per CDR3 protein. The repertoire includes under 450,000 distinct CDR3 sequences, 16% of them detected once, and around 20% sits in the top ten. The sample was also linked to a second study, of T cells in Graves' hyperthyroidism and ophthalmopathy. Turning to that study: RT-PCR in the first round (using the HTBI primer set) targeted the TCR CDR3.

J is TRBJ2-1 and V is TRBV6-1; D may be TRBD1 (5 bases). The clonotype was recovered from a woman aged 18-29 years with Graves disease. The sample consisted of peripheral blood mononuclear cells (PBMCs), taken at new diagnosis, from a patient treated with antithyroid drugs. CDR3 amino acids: CASSEVPGMGNEQFF. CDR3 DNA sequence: TGTGCCAGCAGTGAAGTACCAGGGATGGGAAATGAGCAGTTCTTC.